This T cell receptor (beta chain) was recorded in a study of blood T cell repertoires in COVID-19. Across the whole study: COVID-19 samples collected from the United States, Italy and Spain covered acute and convalescent phases. T cells, B-cell-depleted T cells, or PBMCs provided the cDNA or gDNA that served as material.

In the authors' methods: Cell counts per sample came from amplifying reference gene primers. The table came from immunoSEQ multiplex PCR; TCRdb's copy has only in-frame clones and leaves some out. Clonal size and the V and J genes are those of that table, whereas D and trimming came from the DNA. Here the sample spans around 100,000 clones, 75% to 95% being singletons. Per the germline V gene, CDR1 is LNHNV and CDR2 is YYDKDF (reference sequence). This CDR3 spans 16 amino acids. Trimming removed 2 bases from V and 7 bases from J; junction bases left unmatched: 7. The sequencing sample was made of peripheral blood. The gene calls are TRBV15 and TRBJ1-6; 8 bases map to TRBD1. The receptor's source is a middle-aged man with acute or convalescent COVID-19. CDR3: CATSRPRQGFNSPLHF. CDR3 DNA sequence: TGTGCCACCAGCAGACCCAGACAGGGGTTCAATTCACCCCTCCACTTT.